These 27 T cell receptor beta chains were sequenced from one sample in a study of CD8 T cells in Susac syndrome. An amount of RNA that ranged from 0.5 to 1 ug was reverse transcribed with random hexamers. TCRdb itself ran the immunoSEQ multiplex PCR reads through MiXCR, one entry per CDR3 protein. Of hundreds of thousands of distinct CDR3 sequences in the sample, about 95% were seen once. The sample was CD4+ T cells from PBMCs. Receptor source: a human donor with Susac syndrome.

This clonotype occurred once. The V call is TRBV6-5, the J call TRBJ1-4, with a possible D match to TRBD1 (5 bases). Germline values: CDR1 MNHEY, CDR2 SVGAGI. This CDR3 has 14 residues. The V and J ends lost 6 bases and 8 bases respectively, with 16 bases between them. CDR3 DNA: TGTGCCAGCAGAAAGGACACGGAGTTGGAAAAACTGTTTTTT. This codes for CASRKDTELEKLFF.

The gene calls are TRBV6-5 and TRBJ1-4; D call uncertain. V gave up 7 bases and J gave up 0 bases, with 12 bases separating them. This CDR3 spans 15 amino acids. Germline CDR1 and CDR2: MNHEY and SVGAGI. CDR3 sequence (DNA): TGTGCCAGCACCCCCTCTATCGCAACTAATGAAAAACTGTTTTTT. Amino acids: CASTPSIATNEKLFF.

This chain uses TRBV28 with TRBJ2-1; 9 nucleotides line up with TRBD1. This CDR3 is 15 amino acids long. With V trimmed by 6 bases and J by 7 bases, 10 bases remained unmatched. CDR1 is MDHEN and CDR2 is SYDVKM in the germline V gene. In DNA form, the CDR3 reads TGTGCCAGCAGGATACGGGACAGGGCGGTAAATGAGCAGTTCTTC. This sequence encodes CASRIRDRAVNEQFF.

This sequence joins TRBV4-3 and TRBJ2-3; D is undetermined. CDR1 and CDR2 (germline): LGHNA, YSLEER. CDR3 length equals 15 residues. Trimming removed 4 bases at V and 4 bases at J, with 15 bases between. The CDR3 reads CASSLNWVGADTQYF. The CDR3 region has the DNA TGCGCCAGCAGCCTTAATTGGGTTGGAGCAGATACGCAGTATTTT.

This sequence joins TRBV7-2 and TRBJ2-5; D remains unclear. Germline CDR1 reads SGHTA; CDR2 reads FQGNSA. Trimming removed 2 bases from V and 5 bases from J, with 9 bases in between. This CDR3 has 13 amino acids. The CDR3 loop reads CASSLPHVETQYF. The CDR3, as DNA: TGTGCCAGCAGCTTACCCCATGTGGAGACCCAGTACTTC.

This chain connects TRBV20-1 to TRBJ2-3; 12 bases are shared with TRBD2. The CDR3 is 18 residues long. The germline V gene has CDR1 DFQATT and CDR2 SNEGSKA (reference sequence). After removal of 6 bases from V and 0 bases from J, the junction contained 13 bases not matched to a gene. The CDR3 protein is CSAKELAGGRYSTDTQYF. The CDR3 DNA reads as TGCAGTGCCAAGGAACTAGCGGGGGGCCGGTATAGCACAGATACGCAGTATTTT.

V and J are TRBV7-2 and TRBJ1-5; TRBD1 aligns across 8 bases. CDR3 length: 15 amino acids. Germline trimming cut 4 bases from V and 6 bases from J; bases unmatched to any gene: 8. In germline, CDR1 is SGHTA, CDR2 FQGNSA. CDR3 coding DNA: TGTGCCAGCAGCTGGGGACAGGACCAGGGTCAGCCCCAGCATTTT. Protein: CASSWGQDQGQPQHF.

The chain has TRBV30 and TRBJ2-1, with TRBD2 identical over 10 bases. The V gene's germline CDR1 is GTSNPN and CDR2 SVGIG (reference sequence). CDR3 size: 15 residues. The junction had 3 bases not matched to a gene; V was cut back by 2 bases and J by 2 bases. CDR3 nucleotides: TGTGCCTGGAGTCCACTAGCGGGGCCCTACAATGAGCAGTTCTTC. Its translation is CAWSPLAGPYNEQFF.

The V call is TRBV3-1, the J call TRBJ1-1; maybe TRBD1 (5 bases). This CDR3 contains 12 residues. Germline CDR1 LGHDT, CDR2 YNNKEL (reference sequence). Trimming pared 1 base from V and 9 bases from J, leaving 9 bases between. The CDR3: CASSQVGEKAFF. The CDR3 DNA reads as TGTGCCAGCAGCCAAGTAGGGGAGAAAGCTTTCTTT.

The V gene is TRBV20-1, the J gene TRBJ1-2; D remains unclear. Germline CDR1 is DFQATT and CDR2 is SNEGSKA (reference sequence). Trimming took 6 bases from V and 5 from J, leaving 25 bases between them. CDR3 size: 16 residues. CDR3 DNA: TGCAGTGCCAGATTATTCCGGGAGGCGGAGGAGTATGGCTACACCTTC. The encoded protein is CSARLFREAEEYGYTF.

The V call is TRBV12-3 or TRBV12-4, the J call TRBJ2-2, with 8 bases matching TRBD1. This CDR3 spans 16 amino acids. Trimming took 1 base from V and 4 from J; bases not matched to a gene: 5. The CDR3 spells CASSLGIGQGTGELFF. The CDR3 nucleotides read TGTGCCAGCAGTTTAGGGATCGGACAGGGCACCGGGGAGCTGTTTTTT.

The chain couples TRBV10-3 to TRBJ1-2, with a possible D match to TRBD1 (6 bases). CDR1 ENHRY and CDR2 SYGVKD come from the germline V gene. There are 13 residues in the CDR3. V was clipped by 4 bases and J by 2 bases, with 8 bases between them. The CDR3 sequence: CAISGDRNYGYTF. In DNA, the CDR3 is TGTGCCATCAGTGGTGACAGGAACTATGGCTACACCTTC.

The chain employs TRBV5-1 and TRBJ1-5, with 9 positions matching TRBD1. Germline V gene lookup returns CDR1 SGHRS and CDR2 YFSETQ. The CDR3 runs to 15 residues. The J segment lost 2 bases and the V segment lost 4 bases, leaving 4 bases of the junction unmatched. In nucleotides, the CDR3 is TGCGCCAGCAGCGAGGGACAGGGAGGCAATCAGCCCCAGCATTTT. This codes for CASSEGQGGNQPQHF.

The V gene is TRBV20-1, the J gene TRBJ1-5; maybe TRBD1 (6 bases). Germline CDR1 DFQATT, CDR2 SNEGSKA (reference sequence). This CDR3 contains 15 residues. V was pared by 4 bases and J by 0 bases, with 13 bases between. The CDR3 loop reads CSATITGYSNQPQHF. In nucleotides, the CDR3 is TGCAGTGCTACCATCACAGGGTATAGCAATCAGCCCCAGCATTTT.

The chain's CDR3 is CSARGLGERTDTQYF. The CDR3 DNA follows: TGCAGTGCTAGGGGTTTGGGGGAGCGCACAGATACGCAGTATTTT. V usage is TRBV20-1 and J usage is TRBJ2-3; either TRBD1 or TRBD2 may fit D (5 bases each). The V gene's germline CDR1 is DFQATT and CDR2 SNEGSKA (reference sequence). V gave up 3 bases and J gave up 1 base, with 14 bases separating them. This CDR3 is built from 15 residues.

The chain uses TRBV29-1 and TRBJ1-1; 7 positions agree with TRBD1. The CDR3 contains 12 residues. In germline, CDR1 is SQVTM, CDR2 ANQGSEA. After removal of 7 bases from V and 1 base from J, the junction contained 3 bases not matched to a gene. The CDR3 here is CSAGQANTEAFF. DNA of the CDR3: TGCAGCGCCGGACAGGCGAACACTGAAGCTTTCTTT.

This clonotype appeared a single time. This chain joins TRBV20-1 and TRBJ2-5; D uncertain. Deletions cut 0 bases from V and 3 bases from J, with 8 bases between. CDR1 and CDR2 from the germline V gene are DFQATT and SNEGSKA (reference sequence). The CDR3 length is 13 residues. The CDR3 loop reads CSAREGIKETQYF. The CDR3 DNA reads TGCAGTGCTAGAGAAGGAATTAAAGAGACCCAGTACTTC.

The V gene is TRBV14, the J gene TRBJ1-6, with TRBD1 matching 11 bases. This CDR3 has 17 amino acids. J lost 9 bases, V lost 0 bases, and 7 bases had no gene match. CDR1 and CDR2 (germline): SGHDN, FVKESK. As DNA, the CDR3 is TGTGCCAGCAGCCAAGATCTCCTCGGGACAGGGGGTTCACCCCTCCACTTT. Translated, it gives CASSQDLLGTGGSPLHF. Combining the CDR3 with reference TRBV14 and TRBJ1-6 gives the whole variable domain EAGVTQFPSHSVIEKGQTVTLRCDPISGHDNLYWYRRVMGKEIKFLLHFVKESKQDESGMPNNRFLAERTGGTYSTLKVQPAELEDSGVYFCASSQDLLGTGGSPLHFGNGTRLTVT.

This clonotype occurred once. This chain joins TRBV4-3 and TRBJ1-2; a possible D gene is TRBD1 (6 bases). CDR1 LGHNA and CDR2 YSLEER come from the germline V gene. The germline V and J ends were trimmed by 0 bases and 2 bases, with 16 bases remaining between them. This CDR3 is 17 amino acids long. In DNA form, the CDR3 reads TGCGCCAGCAGCCAAGAGGCGGGACAACGGCGAAACTATGGCTACACCTTC. Encoded protein: CASSQEAGQRRNYGYTF.

The V call is TRBV20-1, the J call TRBJ1-2; D not resolved. Germline V gene sequence: CDR1 DFQATT, CDR2 SNEGSKA (reference sequence). V was cut by 6 bases and J by 5 bases, with 13 bases left in between. This CDR3 spans 12 amino acids. Written as DNA, the CDR3 is TGCAGTGCCAGACCCGTCTCTTATGGCTACACCTTC. Translated, it gives CSARPVSYGYTF.

J is TRBJ2-1 and V is TRBV3-1; either TRBD1 or TRBD2 may fit D (6 bases each). This CDR3 has 16 amino acids. The V end lost 4 bases, the J end lost 8 bases, and 21 bases lay between the germline ends. Germline lookup yields CDR1 LGHDT and CDR2 YNNKEL (reference sequence). CDR3 in DNA: TGTGCCAGCAGCCTCCCCGGACACGGGGGCGGCGATGAGCAGTTCTTC. This gives the protein CASSLPGHGGGDEQFF.

The V and J genes are TRBV6-6 and TRBJ1-5, with D tentatively TRBD1 (6 bases). The CDR3 consists of 16 residues. V shed 0 bases and J shed 10 bases, with 19 bases lying between them. Germline V gene data show CDR1 as MNHNY and CDR2 as SVGAGI (reference sequence). In nucleotides, the CDR3 is TGTGCCAGCAGTTACTCCACGGGGTCCAGGGGCCACCCCCAGCATTTT. This translates into CASSYSTGSRGHPQHF.

This chain uses TRBV29-1 with TRBJ1-2; no definite D call. Per the germline V gene, CDR1 is SQVTM and CDR2 is ANQGSEA. Trimming took 0 bases from V and 4 from J, leaving 9 bases between them. The CDR3 is 13 residues long. CDR3 amino acids: CSVEDTGGYGYTF. CDR3 coding DNA: TGCAGCGTTGAAGATACGGGTGGCTATGGCTACACCTTC.

V usage is TRBV30 and J usage is TRBJ2-7; D tentatively reads TRBD1 or TRBD2 (5 bases each). This CDR3 is 12 amino acids long. Trimming took 7 bases from V and 7 from J, leaving 17 bases between them. The germline gives CDR1 GTSNPN, CDR2 SVGIG (reference sequence). Written as DNA, the CDR3 is TGTGCCTCTGGGGCCTCGAGGGGAGAGCAGTACTTC. Translation gives CASGASRGEQYF.

This chain joins TRBV20-1 and TRBJ1-1, with a tentative D call TRBD1 (6 bases). V lost 5 bases to trimming and J lost 6 bases, with 25 bases between them. The CDR3 extends over 16 amino acids. CDR1 is DFQATT, CDR2 SNEGSKA, per germline (reference sequence). The CDR3 protein is CSAGLARGRGGAEAFF. CDR3 DNA: TGCAGTGCTGGCTTGGCCCGGGGGCGGGGTGGGGCTGAAGCTTTCTTT.

The genes are TRBV7-2 and TRBJ2-1, with D perhaps TRBD1 or TRBD2 (5 bases each). The germline gives CDR1 SGHTA, CDR2 FQGNSA. V dropped 2 bases and J dropped 5 bases, with 13 bases sitting between them. This CDR3 spans 15 amino acids. The CDR3 nucleotides read TGTGCCAGCAGCTTAAGTGGGACCCCACACAATGAGCAGTTCTTC. Translation gives CASSLSGTPHNEQFF.

The rearrangement joins TRBV25-1 to TRBJ1-4; the D gene is possibly TRBD1 (6 bases). Trimming pared 1 base from V and 4 bases from J, leaving 16 bases between. Germline CDR1 is MGHDK and CDR2 is SYGVNS. The CDR3 is 17 amino acids. The CDR3 DNA reads as TGTGCCAGCAGTGAATCTGGGGGCAGCCTATTTAATGAAAAACTGTTTTTT. Encoded protein: CASSESGGSLFNEKLFF.